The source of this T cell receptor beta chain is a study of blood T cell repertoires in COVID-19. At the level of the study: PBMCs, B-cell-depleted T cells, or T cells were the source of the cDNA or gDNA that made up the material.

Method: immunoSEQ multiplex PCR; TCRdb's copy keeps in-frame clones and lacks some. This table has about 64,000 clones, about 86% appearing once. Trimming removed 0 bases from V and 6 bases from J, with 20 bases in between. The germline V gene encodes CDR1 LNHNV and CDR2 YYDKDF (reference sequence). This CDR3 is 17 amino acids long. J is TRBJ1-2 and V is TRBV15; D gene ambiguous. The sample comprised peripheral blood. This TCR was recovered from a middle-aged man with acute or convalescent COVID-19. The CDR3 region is CATSRDYSADRGDGYTF. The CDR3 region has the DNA TGTGCCACCAGCAGAGATTATTCGGCGGATAGAGGCGATGGCTACACCTTC.